One and the same sample provided the 25 T cell receptor beta chains below, sequenced in a study of regulatory T cells in long-lasting Graves disease. iRepertoire HTBI primers and Arm-PCR of CDR3 regions built TCR beta libraries. MiXCR, applied by TCRdb to the multiplex PCR reads, yields one record per CDR3 protein. The sample includes about 470,000 distinct CDR3 sequences, approximately 21% seen only once; the top ten take less than 9%. Time point of the sample: persistent/refractory GD, antithyroid drugs over 5 years with positive TRAb. After RNA was extracted from PBMCs, the TCR library was made from it. Sequences were derived from peripheral blood mononuclear cells (PBMCs), sampled when the disease was refractory, from a patient treated with antithyroid drugs. The source of these receptors is a female donor with Graves disease.

This clonotype was seen many times. The gene calls are TRBV12-3 or TRBV12-4 and TRBJ1-2, with TRBD1 as a possible D gene (5 bases). With 6 bases removed from V and 8 bases from J, the gap between germline ends came to 13 bases. CDR3 length: 12 residues. This CDR3 is CASRGLTPGYTF. As DNA, the CDR3 is TGTGCCAGCAGGGGACTTACCCCGGGCTACACCTTC.

The genes are TRBV12-3 or TRBV12-4 and TRBJ2-4; TRBD2 is a possible D gene (7 bases). V was pared by 10 bases and J by 2 bases, with 15 bases between. This CDR3 spans 14 amino acids. CDR3 region: CATKGGGTKNIQYF. CDR3 in DNA: TGTGCCACCAAGGGGGGGGGAACCAAAAACATTCAGTACTTC.

This clonotype has a count of ten or more. The CDR3 here is CASKTGLASNTGELFF. In nucleotides, the CDR3 is TGTGCCAGCAAAACGGGACTAGCTAGTAACACCGGGGAGCTGTTTTTT. This rearrangement joins TRBV2 to TRBJ2-2; 9 nucleotides align to TRBD2. Germline V gene lookup returns CDR1 SNHLY and CDR2 FYNNEI. Germline trimming cut 7 bases from V and 2 bases from J; bases unmatched to any gene: 8. This CDR3 spans 16 amino acids.

This clonotype occurred many times. V is TRBV28 and J is TRBJ1-1, with D perhaps TRBD1 (5 bases). Germline V gene sequence: CDR1 MDHEN, CDR2 SYDVKM. This CDR3 spans 14 amino acids. V lost 5 bases to trimming and J lost 1 base, with 11 bases between them. The CDR3 loop is CASSVTVQNTEAFF. The CDR3 DNA sequence: TGTGCCAGCAGTGTGACAGTCCAGAACACTGAAGCTTTCTTT.

This clonotype has only a few counts. V gene TRBV28 combines with J gene TRBJ2-1; 7 bases fit TRBD1. In germline, CDR1 is MDHEN, CDR2 SYDVKM. Losses at the gene ends were 5 bases for V and 5 bases for J; bases not matched to a gene: 6. This CDR3 has 14 amino acids. DNA for the CDR3: TGTGCCAGCAGTGAAACCGGGACAGACAATGAGCAGTTCTTC. It codes for CASSETGTDNEQFF.

The chain has TRBV20-1 and TRBJ1-3, with a possible D match to TRBD1 (5 bases). The V end was cut by 3 bases, the J end by 3 bases, with 9 bases between. The CDR3 covers 13 residues. CDR1 and CDR2 (germline): DFQATT, SNEGSKA (reference sequence). The CDR3: CSASEGYGNTIYF. For the CDR3, the DNA is TGCAGTGCTAGTGAGGGGTATGGAAACACCATATATTTT.

This clonotype appeared a few times. The chain uses TRBV9 and TRBJ2-1, with 8 nucleotides matching TRBD2. Germline CDR1 is SGDLS and CDR2 is YYNGEE. The length of the CDR3 is 16 residues. V gave up 0 bases and J gave up 8 bases; unmatched junction bases: 10. The CDR3 sequence is CASSVATELADDEQFF. The CDR3 DNA reads TGTGCCAGCAGCGTAGCTACGGAACTAGCGGATGATGAGCAGTTCTTC.

Ten or more counts support this clonotype. The V and J genes are TRBV30 and TRBJ2-7, with unresolved D. Germline V CDR1 and CDR2: GTSNPN, SVGIG (reference sequence). CDR3 length: 11 residues. Trimming cost V 0 bases and J 2 bases, with 2 bases left between them. The DNA of the CDR3 is TGTGCCTGGAGTGTGGCCTACGAGCAGTACTTC. As protein: CAWSVAYEQYF. The variable domain in full, completed from reference TRBV30 and TRBJ2-7, reads SQTIHQWPATLVQPVGSPLSLECTVEGTSNPNLYWYRQAAGRGLQLLFYSVGIGQISSEVPQNLSASRPQDRQFILSSKKLLLSDSGFYLCAWSVAYEQYFGPGTRLTVT.

A note on this clonotype: Since a much larger clone is just one base distant, this may be a read error. In DNA, the CDR3 is TGTGCCAGCACGAACGCACCGGGACAGGGAACTGAAGCTCTCTTT. As protein: CASTNAPGQGTEALF. V is TRBV28 and J is TRBJ2-2; 9 nucleotides line up with TRBD1. This CDR3 is built from 15 residues. CDR1 and CDR2 (germline): MDHEN, SYDVKM.

This clonotype has ten or more counts. The chain carries TRBV19 and TRBJ1-1; TRBD1 agrees at 8 bases. Germline V gene data show CDR1 as LNHDA and CDR2 as SQIVND (reference sequence). This CDR3 has 14 amino acids. Unmatched junction bases numbered 7, after V lost 9 bases and J lost 1 base. CDR3 DNA: TGTGCCAGCAGCACCGGGACAGGGAACACTGAAGCTTTCTTT. Its protein is CASSTGTGNTEAFF. Full variable domain (remainder filled in from reference TRBV19 and TRBJ1-1): DGGITQSPKYLFRKEGQNVTLSCEQNLNHDAMYWYRQDPGQGLRLIYYSQIVNDFQKGDIAEGYSVSREKKESFPLTVTSAQKNPTAFYLCASSTGTGNTEAFFGQGTRLTVV.

The V and J genes are TRBV27 and TRBJ1-5, with D hard to call. The CDR3 totals 11 residues. Germline values: CDR1 MNHEY, CDR2 SMNVEV (reference sequence). Trimming pared 6 bases from V and 5 bases from J, leaving 5 bases between. The CDR3 region is CASSSHQPQHF. In DNA, the CDR3 is TGTGCCAGCAGCTCACATCAGCCCCAGCATTTT.

The chain couples TRBV7-2 to TRBJ2-1; D might be TRBD2 (6 bases). The CDR3 spans 16 residues. The V end lost 5 bases, the J end lost 0 bases, and 14 bases lay between the germline ends. From germline, CDR1 is SGHTA and CDR2 FQGNSA. The CDR3 DNA follows: TGTGCCAGCAGCACACCCCGGGGGAGCTCCTACAATGAGCAGTTCTTC. The encoded protein is CASSTPRGSSYNEQFF.

This clonotype was seen ten or more times. The V call is TRBV12-5, the J call TRBJ2-5, with D maybe TRBD2 (5 bases). Deletions cut 0 bases from V and 2 bases from J, with 10 bases between. CDR3 length: 15 residues. CDR1 and CDR2 from the germline V gene are LGHNT and FRNRAP. CDR3 sequence (DNA): TGTGCTAGTGGTTTGGTACTAGGCGGTCAAGAGACCCAGTACTTC. Its translation is CASGLVLGGQETQYF.

This clonotype was counted a single time. The rearrangement joins TRBV29-1 to TRBJ1-2; possible D gene TRBD1, 5 bases. The CDR3 consists of 12 residues. Germline V CDR1 and CDR2: SQVTM, ANQGSEA. V was shortened by 3 bases and J by 4 bases, with 9 bases between the two germline ends. In DNA form, the CDR3 reads TGCAGCGTTGATGAGGGGATCTATGGCTACACCTTC. This encodes CSVDEGIYGYTF.

This clonotype was seen a handful of times. This rearrangement joins TRBV14 to TRBJ2-7, with TRBD1 as a possible D gene (5 bases). Germline CDR1 is SGHDN and CDR2 is FVKESK. The germline V and J ends were trimmed by 1 base and 3 bases, with 13 bases remaining between them. The CDR3 runs to 15 residues. CDR3 nucleotide sequence: TGTGCCAGCAGCCAAGGGGAACAGGCCCGCTACGAGCAGTACTTC. This gives the protein CASSQGEQARYEQYF.

This clonotype showed up many times. V gene TRBV28 combines with J gene TRBJ1-2; D not certain. This CDR3 contains 15 residues. V was cut by 5 bases and J by 5 bases, with 18 bases left in between. From germline, CDR1 is MDHEN and CDR2 SYDVKM. CDR3 sequence (DNA): TGTGCCAGCAGTCCCACTGCCTGGGCAGTATATGGCTACACCTTC. This gives the protein CASSPTAWAVYGYTF.

This clonotype was counted ten times or more. The chain carries TRBV11-1 and TRBJ2-7; 8 bases line up with TRBD2. V was pared by 3 bases and J by 5 bases, with 12 bases of the junction left unmatched. Germline values: CDR1 SGHAT, CDR2 FQDESV (reference sequence). CDR3 length: 16 amino acids. The CDR3 sequence is CASSLAPSAGGHEQYF. CDR3 coding DNA: TGTGCCAGCAGCTTGGCCCCTTCTGCGGGAGGTCACGAGCAGTACTTC.

The J gene is TRBJ1-5, the V gene TRBV12-3 or TRBV12-4; TRBD1 matches at 7 bases. Unmatched junction bases numbered 7, after V lost 6 bases and J lost 2 bases. There are 15 residues in the CDR3. CDR3 DNA: TGTGCCAGCAGCGCCACAGGGGCGGGCAATCAGCCCCAGCATTTT. This encodes CASSATGAGNQPQHF.

This clonotype has just one count. The CDR3 region has the DNA TGCAGTGCTAGAGATCACGAGGGAACCTACGAGCAGTACTTC. It is translated as CSARDHEGTYEQYF. The rearrangement joins TRBV20-1 to TRBJ2-7, with a possible D match to TRBD2 (5 bases). Germline loops: CDR1 DFQATT, CDR2 SNEGSKA (reference sequence). This CDR3 is 14 amino acids long. V shed 0 bases and J shed 2 bases, with 11 bases lying between them.

The chain employs TRBV11-2 and TRBJ1-5, with no clear D. The V and J ends lost 2 bases and 3 bases respectively, with 5 bases between them. In germline, CDR1 is SGHAT, CDR2 FQNNGV. This CDR3 is built from 13 residues. For the CDR3, the DNA is TGTGCCAGCAGCTTAAACCACAATCAGCCCCAGCATTTT. This encodes CASSLNHNQPQHF.

The rearrangement links TRBV19 to TRBJ2-7, with 10 bases fitting TRBD1. Germline values: CDR1 LNHDA, CDR2 SQIVND (reference sequence). V trimming: 5 bases; J trimming: 2 bases; junction bases outside the gene matches: 6. The CDR3 sequence is 15 residues long. The CDR3 loop reads CASSPWTGGAYEQYF. The CDR3 nucleotides read TGTGCCAGTAGTCCTTGGACAGGGGGGGCCTACGAGCAGTACTTC.

This clonotype has just a few counts. The chain carries TRBV20-1 and TRBJ2-7; D assignment may be TRBD1 or TRBD2 (5 bases each). The length of the CDR3 is 15 residues. Per germline, CDR1 DFQATT and CDR2 SNEGSKA (reference sequence). V lost 0 bases, J lost 0 bases, and 12 bases lay in between. CDR3 residues: CSARDLGTGSYEQYF. CDR3 nucleotides: TGCAGTGCTAGAGATCTCGGGACGGGCTCCTACGAGCAGTACTTC.

In this sample, this clonotype turned up a few times. The J gene is TRBJ2-2, the V gene TRBV20-1; tentatively, D is TRBD2 (5 bases). This CDR3 region has 13 residues. The ends were cut back, 5 bases at V and 6 bases at J, with 13 bases in the middle. The V gene's germline CDR1 is DFQATT and CDR2 SNEGSKA (reference sequence). The CDR3 loop is CSALALGAGELFF. CDR3 nucleotides: TGCAGTGCTCTGGCTCTCGGGGCCGGGGAGCTGTTTTTT.

This clonotype turned up a few times. The chain combines TRBV5-1 with TRBJ2-7, with 12 bases aligning to TRBD1. This CDR3 comprises 16 residues. The germline CDR1 and CDR2 sequences are SGHRS and YFSETQ. Trimming cost V 0 bases and J 7 bases; bases outside gene matches: 8. The CDR3 loop is CASSLATGQGAGEQYF. The DNA for the CDR3 is TGCGCCAGCAGCTTGGCCACGGGACAGGGGGCGGGTGAGCAGTACTTC.

This clonotype has a handful of counts. J is TRBJ1-4 and V is TRBV7-8; no reliable D call. The germline V gene encodes CDR1 SGHVS and CDR2 FQNEAQ. Trimming removed 1 base from V and 8 bases from J, with 11 bases in between. This CDR3 comprises 14 residues. The chain's CDR3 is CASSLVSRGEKLFF. The CDR3, as DNA: TGTGCCAGCAGCTTAGTTAGCAGAGGGGAAAAACTGTTTTTT.